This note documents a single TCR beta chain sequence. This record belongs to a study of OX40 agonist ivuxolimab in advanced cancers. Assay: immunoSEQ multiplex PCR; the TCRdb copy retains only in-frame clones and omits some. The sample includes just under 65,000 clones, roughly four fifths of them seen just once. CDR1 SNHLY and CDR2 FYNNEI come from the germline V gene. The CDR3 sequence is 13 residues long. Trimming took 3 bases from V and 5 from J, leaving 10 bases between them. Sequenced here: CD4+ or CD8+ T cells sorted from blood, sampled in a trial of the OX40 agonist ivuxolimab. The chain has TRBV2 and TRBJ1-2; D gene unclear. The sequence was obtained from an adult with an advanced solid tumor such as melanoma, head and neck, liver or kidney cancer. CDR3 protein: CASSEDRGYGYTF. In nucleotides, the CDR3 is TGTGCCAGCAGTGAGGATCGTGGATATGGCTACACCTTC.